A single sample is the source of the 4 T cell receptor beta chains below, sequenced in a study of CD8+ T cells in alopecia areata. Sequencing templates came from extracted RNA that was reverse transcribed into cDNA. Sequencing was performed with immunoSEQ multiplex PCR; in TCRdb, only in-frame clones are kept and a portion is missing. The table includes 90,000 to 100,000 clones, less than 50% detected once. The sequenced sample consisted of CD4+ T cells sorted from blood. Receptors originate from a human donor with alopecia areata.

This clone came up a few times. The CDR3 loop reads CATATTGSLETQYF. CDR3 DNA: TGTGCCACCGCCACGACAGGGTCGTTGGAGACCCAGTACTTC. The genes are TRBV19 and TRBJ2-5, with TRBD1 matching 7 bases. V lost 10 bases, J lost 5 bases, and 13 bases stayed unmatched. Germline lookup yields CDR1 LNHDA and CDR2 SQIVND (reference sequence). The CDR3 has 14 residues. The full variable domain, with the rest looked up from reference TRBV19 and TRBJ2-5, is DGGITQSPKYLFRKEGQNVTLSCEQNLNHDAMYWYRQDPGQGLRLIYYSQIVNDFQKGDIAEGYSVSREKKESFPLTVTSAQKNPTAFYLCATATTGSLETQYFGPGTRLLVL.

The count of this clone is one. The rearrangement joins TRBV5-1 to TRBJ2-2; the D is unclear. Germline CDR1 and CDR2: SGHRS and YFSETQ. The CDR3 spans 14 residues. The germline V and J ends were trimmed by 0 bases and 1 base, with 4 bases remaining between them. The CDR3 protein is CASSLARNTGELFF. In nucleotides, the CDR3 is TGCGCCAGCAGCTTGGCGAGGAACACCGGGGAGCTGTTTTTT.

V gene TRBV30 combines with J gene TRBJ1-4; D ambiguous. Germline-derived CDR1 and CDR2 are GTSNPN and SVGIG (reference sequence). Trimming stripped 2 bases from V and 9 bases from J, with 7 bases between. The CDR3 has 11 amino acids. CDR3 bases: TGTGCCTGGAGTTACTCCCAAAAACTGTTTTTT. The encoded protein is CAWSYSQKLFF. The entire variable domain, with the rest obtained from reference TRBV30 and TRBJ1-4, is as follows: SQTIHQWPATLVQPVGSPLSLECTVEGTSNPNLYWYRQAAGRGLQLLFYSVGIGQISSEVPQNLSASRPQDRQFILSSKKLLLSDSGFYLCAWSYSQKLFFGSGTQLSVL.

V and J are TRBV15 and TRBJ1-1; TRBD1 agrees at 8 bases. Germline lookup yields CDR1 LNHNV and CDR2 YYDKDF (reference sequence). V shed 2 bases and J 4 bases; nucleotides not matched to a gene: 6. The CDR3 runs 15 residues. The CDR3 nucleotides are TGTGCCACCAGCAGACCAGGGGGCTGGGGCACTGAAGCTTTCTTT. Residues: CATSRPGGWGTEAFF.